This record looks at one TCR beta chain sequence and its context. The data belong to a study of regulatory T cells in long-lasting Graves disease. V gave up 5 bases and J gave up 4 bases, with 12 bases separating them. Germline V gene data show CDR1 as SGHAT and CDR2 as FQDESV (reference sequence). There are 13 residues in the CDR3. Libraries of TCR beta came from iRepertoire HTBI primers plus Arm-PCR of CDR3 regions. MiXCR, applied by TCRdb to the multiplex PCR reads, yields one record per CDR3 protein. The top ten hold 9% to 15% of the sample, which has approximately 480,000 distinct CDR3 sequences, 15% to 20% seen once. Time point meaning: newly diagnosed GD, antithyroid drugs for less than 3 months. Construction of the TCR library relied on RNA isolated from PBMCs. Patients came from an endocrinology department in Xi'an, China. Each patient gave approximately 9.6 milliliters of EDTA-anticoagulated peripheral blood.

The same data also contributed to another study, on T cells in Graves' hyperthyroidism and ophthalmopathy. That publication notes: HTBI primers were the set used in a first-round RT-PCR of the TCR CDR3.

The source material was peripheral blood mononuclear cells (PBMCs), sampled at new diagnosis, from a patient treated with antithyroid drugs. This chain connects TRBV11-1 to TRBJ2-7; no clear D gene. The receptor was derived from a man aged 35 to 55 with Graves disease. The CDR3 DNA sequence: TGTGCCAGCAGCCCCGCCGCGGATTACGAGCAGTACTTC. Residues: CASSPAADYEQYF.